What follows is one T cell receptor (beta chain) and its context. Its antigen is not identified. This sample stems from a study of T cell responses to AZD1222 COVID-19 vaccine. Study outcomes and limitations: Unmutated variant regions are reportedly targeted by nearly half of spike-specific TCRs. There were mostly white British donors and more females than males, and clonal diversity was possibly underestimated.

Germline V CDR1 and CDR2: LGHDT, YNNKEL (reference sequence). V lost 1 base and J lost 5, with 8 bases in between. The CDR3 is 13 amino acids. The method was immunoSEQ multiplex PCR; TCRdb's version includes in-frame clones alone and lacks a portion of them. The sample has approximately 200,000 clones, less than 95% seen once. This TCR was recovered from an adult who received the MenACWY meningococcal vaccine as a control. This specimen consisted of peripheral blood, obtained 28 days after the second dose of the MenACWY control vaccine. The chain recombines TRBV3-1 (or the pseudogene TRBV3-2) with TRBJ1-1; D call uncertain. CDR3 sequence: CASSQVTGTEAFF. The CDR3 bases are TGTGCCAGCAGCCAAGTAACGGGGACTGAAGCTTTCTTT.